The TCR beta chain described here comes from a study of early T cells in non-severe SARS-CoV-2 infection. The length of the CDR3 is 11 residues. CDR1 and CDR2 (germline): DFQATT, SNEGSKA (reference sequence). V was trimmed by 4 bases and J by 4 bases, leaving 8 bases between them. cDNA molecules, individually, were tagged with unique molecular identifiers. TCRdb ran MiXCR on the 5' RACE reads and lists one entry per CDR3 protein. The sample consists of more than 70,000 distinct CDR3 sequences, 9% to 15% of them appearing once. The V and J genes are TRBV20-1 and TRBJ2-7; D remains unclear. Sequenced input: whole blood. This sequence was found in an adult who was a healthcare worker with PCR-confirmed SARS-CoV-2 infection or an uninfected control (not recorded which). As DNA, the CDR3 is TGCAGTGCTACTGTCGGATACGAGCAGTACTTC. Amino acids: CSATVGYEQYF.